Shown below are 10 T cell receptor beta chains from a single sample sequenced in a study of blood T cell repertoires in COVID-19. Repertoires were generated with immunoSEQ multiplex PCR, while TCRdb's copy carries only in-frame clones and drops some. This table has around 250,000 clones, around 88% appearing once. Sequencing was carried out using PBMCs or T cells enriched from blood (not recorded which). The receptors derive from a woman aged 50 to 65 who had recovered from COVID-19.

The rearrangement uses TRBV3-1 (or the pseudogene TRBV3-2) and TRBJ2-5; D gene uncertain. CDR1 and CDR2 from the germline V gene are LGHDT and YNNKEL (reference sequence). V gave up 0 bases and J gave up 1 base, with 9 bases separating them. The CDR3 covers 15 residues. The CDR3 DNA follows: TGTGCCAGCAGCCAAGATCGGCGGCCCCAAGAGACCCAGTACTTC. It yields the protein CASSQDRRPQETQYF.

This CDR3 reads CASTWLAVQETQYF. As DNA, the CDR3 is TGTGCCAGTACGTGGCTAGCCGTCCAAGAGACCCAGTACTTC. The chain is built from TRBV2 and TRBJ2-5, with D possibly matching TRBD2 (5 bases). Germline assignment: CDR1 SNHLY and CDR2 FYNNEI. The CDR3 has 14 residues. V was cut by 9 bases and J by 1 base, with 15 bases left in between. Drawing the rest from reference TRBV2 and TRBJ2-5, the complete variable domain is EPEVTQTPSHQVTQMGQEVILRCVPISNHLYFYWYRQILGQKVEFLVSFYNNEISEKSEIFDDQFSVERPDGSNFTLKIRSTKLEDSAMYFCASTWLAVQETQYFGPGTRLLVL.

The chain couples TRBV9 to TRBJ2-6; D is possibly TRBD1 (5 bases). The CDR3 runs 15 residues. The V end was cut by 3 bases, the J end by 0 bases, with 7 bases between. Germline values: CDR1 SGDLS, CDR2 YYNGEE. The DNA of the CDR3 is TGTGCCAGCAGCGAGGGGTACTCTGGGGCCAACGTCCTGACTTTC. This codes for CASSEGYSGANVLTF.

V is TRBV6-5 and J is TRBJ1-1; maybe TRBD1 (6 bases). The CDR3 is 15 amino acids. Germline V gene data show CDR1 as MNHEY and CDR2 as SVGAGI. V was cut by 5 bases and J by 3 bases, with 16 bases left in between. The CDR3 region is CASSTTGTRDTEAFF. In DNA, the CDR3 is TGTGCCAGCAGTACCACCGGGACACGAGACACTGAAGCTTTCTTT.

Here the CDR3 reads CASSVLGTYTGELFF. In nucleotides, the CDR3 is TGTGCCAGCAGCGTACTAGGAACCTACACCGGGGAGCTGTTTTTT. The V call is TRBV9, the J call TRBJ2-2; no definite D call. There are 15 residues in the CDR3. V lost 1 base and J 3 bases, leaving 10 bases between the germline ends. Germline V lookup: CDR1 SGDLS, CDR2 YYNGEE. Variable domain in full (rest from reference TRBV9 and TRBJ2-2): DSGVTQTPKHLITATGQRVTLRCSPRSGDLSVYWYQQSLDQGLQFLIQYYNGEERAKGNILERFSAQQFPDLHSELNLSSLELGDSALYFCASSVLGTYTGELFFGEGSRLTVL.

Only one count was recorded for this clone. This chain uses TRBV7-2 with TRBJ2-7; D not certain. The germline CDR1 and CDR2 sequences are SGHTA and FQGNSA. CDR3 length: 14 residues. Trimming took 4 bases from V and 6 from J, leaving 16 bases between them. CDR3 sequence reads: CASSSRVLSAEQYF. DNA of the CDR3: TGTGCCAGCAGCTCCCGGGTCCTTTCTGCCGAGCAGTACTTC.

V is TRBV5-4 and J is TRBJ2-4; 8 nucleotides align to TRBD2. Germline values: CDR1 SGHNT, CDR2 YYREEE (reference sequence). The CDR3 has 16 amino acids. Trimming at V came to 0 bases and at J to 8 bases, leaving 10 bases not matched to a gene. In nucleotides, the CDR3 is TGTGCCAGCAGCTTGGCGGGGGGGGCTCGGGACGACATTCAGTACTTC. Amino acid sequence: CASSLAGGARDDIQYF.

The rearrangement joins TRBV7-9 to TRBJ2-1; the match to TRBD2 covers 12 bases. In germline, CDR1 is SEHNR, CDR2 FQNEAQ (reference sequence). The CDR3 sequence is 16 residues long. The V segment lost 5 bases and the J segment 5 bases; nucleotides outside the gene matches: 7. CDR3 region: CASSLPGLAGNNEQFF. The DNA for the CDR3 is TGTGCCAGCAGCCTACCGGGACTAGCGGGTAACAATGAGCAGTTCTTC. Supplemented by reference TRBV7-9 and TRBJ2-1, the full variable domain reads DTGVSQNPRHKITKRGQNVTFRCDPISEHNRLYWYRQTLGQGPEFLTYFQNEAQLEKSRLLSDRFSAERPKGSFSTLEIQRTEQGDSAMYLCASSLPGLAGNNEQFFGPGTRLTVL.

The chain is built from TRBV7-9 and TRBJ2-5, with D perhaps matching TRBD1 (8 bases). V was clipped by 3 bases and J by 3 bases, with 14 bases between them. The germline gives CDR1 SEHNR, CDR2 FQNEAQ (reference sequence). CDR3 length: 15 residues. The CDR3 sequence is CASSFDRGGEETQYF. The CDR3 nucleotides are TGTGCCAGCAGCTTCGACAGGGGAGGGGAAGAGACCCAGTACTTC.

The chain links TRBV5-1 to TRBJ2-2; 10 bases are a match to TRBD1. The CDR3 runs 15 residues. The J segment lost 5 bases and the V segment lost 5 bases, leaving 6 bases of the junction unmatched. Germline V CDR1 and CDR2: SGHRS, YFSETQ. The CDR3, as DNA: TGCGCCAGCAGACTGGACAGGGGGAGAACCGGGGAGCTGTTTTTT. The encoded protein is CASRLDRGRTGELFF.